This is a list of T cell receptor beta chains from one sample in a study of long-term antiretroviral therapy in people with HIV. Repertoires were generated with immunoSEQ multiplex PCR, while TCRdb's copy carries only in-frame clones and drops some. This table holds about 9,000 clones, 84% found once. The specimen was unsorted PBMCs, collected 0.3 years before starting antiretroviral therapy. These receptors all come from a man aged 25-45 years with HIV. The CDR3 runs from the conserved cysteine through the conserved F or W. The order of the fields is CDR3 protein, CDR3 DNA, J gene, D gene, clone size, V gene. The D gene is left open where the match is weak. Rows give clone size only sometimes, using once, few, many, or a class for an expanded clone.

CASSLVAGAVPDTQYF TGTGCCAGCAGTTTAGTGGCGGGAGCGGTCCCAGATACGCAGTATTTT TRBJ2-3 TRBD2 - TRBV28
CASSSPGEGTDTQYF TGTGCCAGCAGCTCGCCAGGGGAGGGCACAGATACGCAGTATTTT TRBJ2-3 - - TRBV5-5
CASSQQGAHNNEQFF TGTGCCAGCAGCCAACAGGGGGCGCATAACAATGAGCAGTTCTTC TRBJ2-1 TRBD1 - TRBV6-4
CASRTTGPGANVLTF TGTGCCAGCAGAACAACAGGACCTGGGGCCAACGTCCTGACTTTC TRBJ2-6 - once TRBV6-5
CAWSPDVHSGNTIYF TGTGCCTGGAGTCCCGACGTCCACTCTGGAAACACCATATATTTT TRBJ1-3 - - TRBV30
CASSPGQDYNSPLHF TGTGCCAGCAGCCCCGGACAGGATTATAATTCACCCCTCCACTTT TRBJ1-6 TRBD1 - TRBV5-4
CASREGRRGYEQYF TGTGCCAGCAGGGAGGGGCGGCGGGGCTACGAGCAGTACTTC TRBJ2-7 - - TRBV5-8
CASGEAKNIQYF TGTGCCAGCGGGGAAGCCAAAAACATTCAGTACTTC TRBJ2-4 - - TRBV28
CASSFGSSNQPQHF TGTGCCAGCAGTTTTGGAAGTAGCAATCAGCCCCAGCATTTT TRBJ1-5 - - TRBV27
CASSYGMNTEAFF TGTGCCAGCAGCTACGGGATGAACACTGAAGCTTTCTTT TRBJ1-1 - - TRBV13
CASSYSLGGTEAFF TGTGCCAGCAGTTACTCGTTAGGGGGCACTGAAGCTTTCTTT TRBJ1-1 - - TRBV6-5
CSVARTGAYEQYF TGCAGCGTTGCCCGGACAGGGGCCTACGAGCAGTACTTC TRBJ2-7 TRBD1 - TRBV29-1
CASSLDRDEQYF TGTGCCAGCAGCTTAGATCGGGATGAGCAGTACTTC TRBJ2-7 - - TRBV11-3
CASSQDWEGTDTQYF TGCGCCAGCAGCCAAGATTGGGAGGGCACAGATACGCAGTATTTT TRBJ2-3 - - TRBV4-3
CASSWTGGTGTEAFF TGTGCCAGCAGCTGGACAGGGGGCACTGGTACTGAAGCTTTCTTT TRBJ1-1 TRBD1 - TRBV11-2
CASSEEQTQYF TGTGCCAGCAGTGAAGAACAGACCCAGTACTTC TRBJ2-5 - - TRBV2
CASSPPVGGGTDTQYF TGTGCCAGTAGTCCCCCCGTGGGGGGCGGCACAGATACGCAGTATTTT TRBJ2-3 - - TRBV19
CASSIRGQGVETQYF TGTGCCAGTAGTATCCGGGGACAGGGTGTGGAGACCCAGTACTTC TRBJ2-5 TRBD1 - TRBV19
CASRDSYNEQFF TGTGCCTCCAGGGACAGTTACAATGAGCAGTTCTTC TRBJ2-1 TRBD1 - TRBV10-3
CASSVAGGYNEQFF TGTGCCAGCAGCGTGGCGGGAGGGTACAATGAGCAGTTCTTC TRBJ2-1 TRBD2 - TRBV7-9
CASSLVDWYSGNTIYF TGTGCCAGCAGCCTCGTCGACTGGTACTCTGGAAACACCATATATTTT TRBJ1-3 - few TRBV14
CACRGNYGYTF TGTGCCTGCAGGGGTAACTATGGCTACACCTTC TRBJ1-2 - - TRBV30
CASSQVGGQGVREKLFF TGCGCCAGCAGCCAAGTTGGAGGACAGGGGGTGAGAGAAAAACTGTTTTTT TRBJ1-4 TRBD1 - TRBV4-3
CAISESGTVINYEQYF TGTGCCATCAGTGAGTCCGGGACAGTAATAAACTACGAGCAGTACTTC TRBJ2-7 TRBD1 once TRBV10-3
CASSLSPIRRQGGGELFF TGTGCCAGCAGCTTATCCCCGATACGACGACAGGGAGGTGGGGAGCTGTTTTTT TRBJ2-2 - - TRBV7-4
CASSGQGSQPQHF TGTGCCAGCAGTGGACAGGGGAGTCAGCCCCAGCATTTT TRBJ1-5 TRBD1 - TRBV28
CASGGPGTDTQYF TGTGCCAGTGGTGGCCCCGGCACAGATACGCAGTATTTT TRBJ2-3 - - TRBV11-2
CASSSTSGANVLTF TGTGCCAGCAGTTCGACCTCTGGGGCCAACGTCCTGACTTTC TRBJ2-6 - - TRBV6-4
CASSPILEVFNTEAFF TGTGCCAGCTCACCGATTTTAGAGGTGTTTAACACTGAAGCTTTCTTT TRBJ1-1 - - TRBV18
CATRYPGVSNQPQHF TGTGCCACCAGATACCCAGGCGTCAGCAATCAGCCCCAGCATTTT TRBJ1-5 - - TRBV15
CASRLGTSGRGDTQYF TGTGCCAGCCGGCTCGGGACTAGCGGTAGAGGAGATACGCAGTATTTT TRBJ2-3 TRBD2 - TRBV2
CSAERMNTEAFF TGCAGCGCGGAACGTATGAACACTGAAGCTTTCTTT TRBJ1-1 - - TRBV29-1
CASRKRDRGTTGANVLTF TGCGCCAGCAGGAAACGGGACAGGGGGACGACTGGGGCCAACGTCCTGACTTTC TRBJ2-6 TRBD1 - TRBV23-1
CASSLDNPNTGELFF TGTGCCAGCAGCTTGGATAACCCGAACACCGGGGAGCTGTTTTTT TRBJ2-2 - few TRBV7-2
CASSLALGETQYF TGTGCCAGCAGCTTGGCCCTGGGGGAGACCCAGTACTTC TRBJ2-5 - - TRBV5-6
CASSSSGYTEAFF TGTGCCAGTAGCTCATCAGGATACACTGAAGCTTTCTTT TRBJ1-1 - - TRBV19
CASSLGGTGREKLFF TGTGCCAGCAGCTTAGGCGGGACTGGGAGGGAAAAACTGTTTTTT TRBJ1-4 - - TRBV7-9
CATSRGAGLQETQYF TGTGCCACCAGCAGAGGGGCGGGACTCCAAGAGACCCAGTACTTC TRBJ2-5 - once TRBV15
CASSQDLGGVNIQYF TGCGCCAGCAGCCAAGATCTTGGAGGGGTTAACATTCAGTACTTC TRBJ2-4 - - TRBV4-3
CASSITGIQSNQPQHF TGTGCCAGTAGTATAACAGGGATTCAGAGCAATCAGCCCCAGCATTTT TRBJ1-5 - medium-sized TRBV19
CASSESQTLGGYTF TGTGCCAGCAGTGAAAGTCAGACTCTGGGTGGCTACACCTTC TRBJ1-2 - - TRBV2
CSVGGQYNQPQHF TGCAGCGTTGGTGGGCAGTACAATCAGCCCCAGCATTTT TRBJ1-5 - - TRBV29-1